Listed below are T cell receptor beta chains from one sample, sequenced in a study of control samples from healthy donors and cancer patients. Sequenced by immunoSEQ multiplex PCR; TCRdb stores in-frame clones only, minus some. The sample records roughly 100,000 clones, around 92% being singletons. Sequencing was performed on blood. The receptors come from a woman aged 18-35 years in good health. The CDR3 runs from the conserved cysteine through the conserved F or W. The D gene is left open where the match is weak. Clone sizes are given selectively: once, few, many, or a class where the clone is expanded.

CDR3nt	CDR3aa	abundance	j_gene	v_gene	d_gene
TGCAGCGCTAAAGGCCCTTTCCCTAATCCAATGAACACTGAAGCTTTCTTT	CSAKGPFPNPMNTEAFF	once	TRBJ1-1	TRBV29-1	.
.	CASSSSNTEAFF	.	TRBJ1-1	TRBV12-3/TRBV12-4	.
TGTGCCAGCGGCCGGCAGATTGGAAACACCATATATTTT	CASGRQIGNTIYF	.	TRBJ1-3	TRBV6-2/TRBV6-3	.
TGTGCCAGCAGTTACATCCCCAGGGAGGGCGGCTACACCTTC	CASSYIPREGGYTF	.	TRBJ1-2	TRBV6-2/TRBV6-3	.
TGCAGTGCTAGTTTCGCAGGGGGCGTTCGGGATACGCAGTATTTT	CSASFAGGVRDTQYF	once	TRBJ2-3	TRBV20-1	TRBD1
TGCGCCAGCAGTCTCGACAGGAGTCGTTCACCCCTCCACTTT	CASSLDRSRSPLHF	.	TRBJ1-6	TRBV5-1	.
TGTGCCATCAGTGAGTCCAGCGGGGGATACAATGAGCAGTTCTTC	CAISESSGGYNEQFF	.	TRBJ2-1	TRBV10-3	TRBD2
TGTGCCAGCAGCGAAGGGAGACTAGCGGGGGGGCGGGATGAGCAGTTCTTC	CASSEGRLAGGRDEQFF	.	TRBJ2-1	TRBV7-6	TRBD2
TGTGCCAGCGGCCAGGGACGGGTAGAAGCTTTCTTT	CASGQGRVEAFF	.	TRBJ1-1	TRBV6-5	.
TGTGCCAGCCAAACAGGGGTCGCTGAAGCTTTCTTT	CASQTGVAEAFF	.	TRBJ1-1	TRBV27	TRBD1
TGTGCCAGTAGTAGGGGAGGGGGACGCTCTGGAAACACCATATATTTT	CASSRGGGRSGNTIYF	.	TRBJ1-3	TRBV19	.
TGTGCCAGCAGCTTAGCACGAGACAGGGGCTATGGCTACACCTTC	CASSLARDRGYGYTF	.	TRBJ1-2	TRBV7-8	TRBD1
TGTGCCAGCAGACCCGGTATAGGCCTTAATGAAAAACTGTTTTTT	CASRPGIGLNEKLFF	.	TRBJ1-4	TRBV7-9	.
TGTGCCAGCAGCCAAGAATGGGGGTTGAACACTGAAGCTTTCTTT	CASSQEWGLNTEAFF	.	TRBJ1-1	TRBV3-1/TRBV3-2	.
TGTGCCACAGAGTTACAGGGGGGCTTCACTGAAGCTTTCTTT	CATELQGGFTEAFF	.	TRBJ1-1	TRBV6-5	TRBD1
TGTGCCACCAGTGACTCTCCGGACAGGGGAAACACCATATATTTT	CATSDSPDRGNTIYF	.	TRBJ1-3	TRBV24-1	TRBD1
TGTGCCAGCAAACCGGACGGAGAAGGGACCCAGTACTTC	CASKPDGEGTQYF	.	TRBJ2-5	TRBV2	.
TGCGCCAGCAGTTCGGGGCGGGGCGGGAGCTACGAGCAGTACTTC	CASSSGRGGSYEQYF	.	TRBJ2-7	TRBV5-1	TRBD2
TGCAGCGTCCTATCTGGGACGGCGAACACTGAAGCTTTCTTT	CSVLSGTANTEAFF	.	TRBJ1-1	TRBV29-1	.
TGTGCCAGCAGCAGGTTTCAGGGGCCCGAGCAGTACTTC	CASSRFQGPEQYF	.	TRBJ2-7	TRBV27	.
TGTGCCAGCAGCTTAGTCCTCCAGGGCGGTGGCTACACCTTC	CASSLVLQGGGYTF	.	TRBJ1-2	TRBV7-9	.
TGTGCCAGCACCCACGGGCGCGACACTGAAGCTTTCTTT	CASTHGRDTEAFF	.	TRBJ1-1	TRBV2	.
TGTGCCAGAAGCCGAACCCTGACCGAGACCCCAAATCAGCCCCAGCATTTT	CARSRTLTETPNQPQHF	.	TRBJ1-5	TRBV5-3	.
TGTGCCAGCAGCGTAGCATGGGGGTTAGCGGGAGGTATAAATGAGCAGTTCTTC	CASSVAWGLAGGINEQFF	once	TRBJ2-1	TRBV9	TRBD2
TGTGCCAGCTCCCTAGTAACCTACGAGCAGTACTTC	CASSLVTYEQYF	.	TRBJ2-7	TRBV18	.
TGCGCCAGCAGTTTATACAATGAGCAGTTCTTC	CASSLYNEQFF	.	TRBJ2-1	TRBV23-1	.
TGTGCCAGTAGTGTAACCTGGGGGAACACTGAAGCTTTCTTT	CASSVTWGNTEAFF	.	TRBJ1-1	TRBV19	.
TGTGCCAGCAGCCCCTCGGGGGGGACACTTTTCACAGATACGCAGTATTTT	CASSPSGGTLFTDTQYF	.	TRBJ2-3	TRBV7-9	TRBD2